Listed here are 31 T cell receptor beta chains from one sample, sequenced in a study of CD8 T cells in ankylosing spondylitis. TCRdb reprocessed the 5' RACE reads with MiXCR, giving one entry per CDR3 protein. This repertoire shows 150,000 to 200,000 distinct CDR3 sequences, approximately 10% found once; its top ten account for 25% to 30%. The sequenced sample consisted of blood, either unsorted or a sorted T cell fraction (not recorded which). These receptors originate from a male donor with ankylosing spondylitis or in good health (not recorded which).

In its sample, this clonotype was seen many times. The chain is built from TRBV6-6 and TRBJ1-3; D not resolved. The germline V gene has CDR1 MNHNY and CDR2 SVGAGI (reference sequence). The V end was cut by 6 bases, the J end by 3 bases, with 6 bases between. The CDR3 runs to 12 residues. CDR3: CASSPFGNTIYF. The DNA for the CDR3 is TGTGCCAGCAGCCCCTTTGGAAACACCATATATTTT.

This clonotype was detected a few times. The chain is built from TRBV7-9 and TRBJ1-4; a weak D match, TRBD1 (5 bases). CDR1 is SEHNR and CDR2 is FQNEAQ in the germline V gene (reference sequence). CDR3 length equals 16 residues. Deletions cut 0 bases from V and 4 bases from J, with 12 bases between. The CDR3 coding sequence is TGTGCCAGCAGCTTAGCCATCCTGGGGCATAATGAAAAACTGTTTTTT. It codes for CASSLAILGHNEKLFF.

The CDR3 nucleotides are TGCAGCGTTGGTGTGGCAGATACGCAGTATTTT. Encoded protein: CSVGVADTQYF. The chain joins TRBV29-1 to TRBJ2-3, with D unresolved. Trimming removed 4 bases at V and 4 bases at J, with 6 bases between. CDR1 is SQVTM and CDR2 is ANQGSEA in the germline V gene. CDR3 length: 11 residues.

In this sample, this clonotype turned up many times. The chain couples TRBV7-2 to TRBJ2-7; D is perhaps TRBD2 (6 bases). In germline, CDR1 is SGHTA, CDR2 FQGNSA. This CDR3 contains 14 residues. V was shortened by 4 bases and J by 6 bases, with 16 bases between the two germline ends. The CDR3 loop is CASSSLSGVGEQYF. CDR3 sequence (DNA): TGTGCCAGCAGCTCCCTGTCGGGAGTTGGCGAGCAGTACTTC.

This clonotype was seen many times. V and J are TRBV29-1 and TRBJ2-7; D gene uncertain. Germline loops: CDR1 SQVTM, CDR2 ANQGSEA. V gave up 5 bases and J gave up 2 bases, with 10 bases separating them. This CDR3 comprises 12 residues. The CDR3 here is CSVMAGAYEQYF. CDR3 nucleotides: TGCAGCGTTATGGCCGGAGCCTACGAGCAGTACTTC.

This clonotype was recorded many times. The V and J genes are TRBV7-6 and TRBJ2-3; 9 bases match TRBD2. The CDR3 length is 16 residues. The J segment lost 0 bases and the V segment lost 0 bases, leaving 1 base of the junction unmatched. The germline V gene encodes CDR1 SGHVS and CDR2 FNYEAQ. The CDR3 region is CASSLATSGSTDTQYF. The CDR3 DNA sequence: TGTGCCAGCAGCTTAGCGACTAGCGGAAGCACAGATACGCAGTATTTT.

This clonotype was counted ten times or more. The gene calls are TRBV5-1 and TRBJ2-3; perhaps TRBD2 as D (6 bases). The V end lost 4 bases, the J end lost 0 bases, and 12 bases lay between the germline ends. The CDR3 is 15 residues long. Looked up from germline, CDR1 is SGHRS and CDR2 is YFSETQ. CDR3 in amino acids: CASSATGTSTDTQYF. The CDR3 region has the DNA TGCGCCAGCAGCGCCACCGGGACTAGCACAGATACGCAGTATTTT.

This clonotype was detected many times. The chain carries TRBV20-1 and TRBJ1-1, with a tentative D call TRBD1 (5 bases). V was shortened by 1 base and J by 2 bases, with 14 bases between the two germline ends. The CDR3 contains 15 residues. Germline V gene sequence: CDR1 DFQATT, CDR2 SNEGSKA (reference sequence). For the CDR3, the DNA is TGCAGTGCTAGAGTTTTCGGCAGGGATAACACTGAAGCTTTCTTT. It yields the protein CSARVFGRDNTEAFF.

A few counts support this clonotype. CDR3 in DNA: TGCGCCAGCAGGGATACAGGGCGTTCGGATACGCAGTATTTT. It yields the protein CASRDTGRSDTQYF. The rearrangement links TRBV5-1 to TRBJ2-3; tentative D call: TRBD1 (6 bases). Trimming removed 5 bases at V and 6 bases at J, with 16 bases between. CDR1 is SGHRS and CDR2 is YFSETQ in the germline V gene. The CDR3 totals 14 residues.

This clonotype was found many times. The rearrangement uses TRBV6-6 and TRBJ1-5; no firm D call. Per germline, CDR1 MNHNY and CDR2 SVGAGI (reference sequence). Trimming stripped 6 bases from V and 4 bases from J, with 10 bases between. The CDR3 is 13 amino acids. DNA for the CDR3: TGTGCCAGCAGCAACGGGCCTAATCAGCCCCAGCATTTT. This sequence encodes CASSNGPNQPQHF.

This clonotype was detected ten times or more. V is TRBV20-1 and J is TRBJ2-1; D is uncertain. The CDR3 runs 11 residues. The germline gives CDR1 DFQATT, CDR2 SNEGSKA (reference sequence). V gave up 6 bases and J gave up 1 base, with 4 bases separating them. CDR3 protein: CSASSYNEQFF. The CDR3, as DNA: TGCAGTGCGAGTTCCTACAATGAGCAGTTCTTC.

This chain joins TRBV19 and TRBJ1-4; no firm D call. The CDR3 runs to 15 residues. V was cut by 6 bases and J by 7 bases, with 18 bases left in between. Germline assignment: CDR1 LNHDA and CDR2 SQIVND (reference sequence). In nucleotides, the CDR3 is TGTGCCAGTAGCCCCTCGAGCTGGAGAGCTGAAAAACTGTTTTTT. It is translated as CASSPSSWRAEKLFF.

This clonotype was detected a few times. The V and J genes are TRBV3-1 and TRBJ1-1, with unresolved D. The germline V gene encodes CDR1 LGHDT and CDR2 YNNKEL (reference sequence). Trimming took 1 base from V and 5 from J, leaving 8 bases between them. This CDR3 region has 13 residues. CDR3 sequence reads: CASSQGGRTEAFF. The DNA for the CDR3 is TGTGCCAGCAGCCAAGGCGGCCGGACTGAAGCTTTCTTT.

This clonotype showed up many times. The rearrangement uses TRBV29-1 and TRBJ1-2; 7 nucleotides line up with TRBD1. Germline-derived CDR1 and CDR2 are SQVTM and ANQGSEA. This CDR3 has 14 amino acids. The ends lost 8 bases at V and 2 bases at J; junction bases unmatched: 11. CDR3 coding DNA: TGCAGCCTGAAGGGGGCAGAGATGAACTATGGCTACACCTTC. This sequence encodes CSLKGAEMNYGYTF.

There are many counts of this clonotype. The chain combines TRBV6-6 with TRBJ1-1; 7 positions agree with TRBD1. CDR3 length: 13 residues. J lost 11 bases, V lost 3 bases, and 9 bases had no gene match. Germline V gives CDR1 MNHNY, CDR2 SVGAGI (reference sequence). Written as DNA, the CDR3 is TGTGCCAGCAGTTATGAGACAGGGCCGGAGGCTTTCTTT. Its translation: CASSYETGPEAFF.

This clonotype has at least ten counts. The CDR3 sequence: CASSTRESLNTGELFF. The CDR3, as DNA: TGTGCCAGCAGCACCCGGGAATCCTTGAACACCGGGGAGCTGTTTTTT. V and J are TRBV11-2 and TRBJ2-2; D may be TRBD2 (5 bases). CDR1 SGHAT and CDR2 FQNNGV come from the germline V gene. V lost 5 bases and J lost 1, with 14 bases in between. The CDR3 has 16 amino acids.

This clonotype has a handful of counts. This chain connects TRBV5-1 to TRBJ2-1, with TRBD2 matching 8 bases. Trimming at V came to 1 base and at J to 2 bases, leaving 2 bases not matched to a gene. This CDR3 is built from 15 residues. Germline V gives CDR1 SGHRS, CDR2 YFSETQ. For the CDR3, the DNA is TGCGCCAGCAGCTTGCTACTAGCGGCCTACAATGAGCAGTTCTTC. It translates to CASSLLLAAYNEQFF.

In this sample, this clonotype turned up a few times. A much larger clonotype is one base distant, so this may be a read error. The CDR3 loop reads CANSWFGTGELFF. DNA of the CDR3: TGCGCCAACAGCTGGTTCGGCACCGGGGAGCTGTTTTTT. The J gene is TRBJ2-2, the V gene TRBV5-1, with D unresolved. CDR1 and CDR2 (germline): SGHRS, YFSETQ. CDR3 size: 13 residues.

This clonotype was detected ten times or more. This chain connects TRBV5-1 to TRBJ2-1, with 9 bases that match TRBD1. This CDR3 has 18 residues. Germline loops: CDR1 SGHRS, CDR2 YFSETQ. With V trimmed by 0 bases and J by 6 bases, 13 bases remained unmatched. The CDR3 DNA reads TGCGCCAGCAGCTTGGGCCGCAGACCGGGACAGGGCGGCAATGAGCAGTTCTTC. Amino acid sequence: CASSLGRRPGQGGNEQFF.

This clonotype was seen repeatedly, ten times or more. The chain has TRBV27 and TRBJ2-7, with D possibly being TRBD1 (5 bases). V lost 2 bases and J lost 4, with 15 bases in between. Germline values: CDR1 MNHEY, CDR2 SMNVEV (reference sequence). The CDR3 extends over 15 amino acids. DNA of the CDR3: TGTGCCAGCAGTTTAACTGGTCTGGCAGGGTACGAGCAGTACTTC. Translating gives CASSLTGLAGYEQYF.

Many counts were recorded for this clonotype. The chain recombines TRBV11-2 with TRBJ1-4; D call uncertain. Trimming took 3 bases from V and 10 from J, leaving 12 bases between them. The CDR3 runs 13 residues. Germline-derived CDR1 and CDR2 are SGHAT and FQNNGV. This chain's CDR3 is CASSLGLEGKLFF. The CDR3 bases are TGTGCCAGCAGCTTGGGCTTAGAGGGAAAACTGTTTTTT.

This clonotype was seen many times. This chain links TRBV7-9 with TRBJ1-3, with D perhaps matching TRBD1 (5 bases). CDR3 length: 12 residues. V lost 1 base and J lost 16, with 14 bases in between. Germline values: CDR1 SEHNR, CDR2 FQNEAQ (reference sequence). The CDR3 DNA reads TGTGCCAGCAGCTTAGGGAACAGGAAATATTATTTT. It translates to CASSLGNRKYYF.

Many counts were recorded for this clonotype. The chain is built from TRBV12-3 or TRBV12-4 and TRBJ2-2; tentative D call: TRBD2 (5 bases). V was shortened by 7 bases and J by 0 bases, with 9 bases between the two germline ends. CDR3 length: 14 residues. In DNA, the CDR3 is TGTGCCAGCAAGCGGCTCGCGAACACCGGGGAGCTGTTTTTT. This encodes CASKRLANTGELFF.

CDR3 coding DNA: TGTGCCAGCAGTGTCCGGGACAGGGAACCACCCCTCCACTTT. Its protein is CASSVRDREPPLHF. This chain joins TRBV6-1 and TRBJ1-6, with 9 bases aligning to TRBD1. J was trimmed by 11 bases and V by 4 bases; bases with no gene match: 6. This CDR3 has 14 amino acids. The germline gives CDR1 MNHNS, CDR2 SASEGT.

This clonotype appeared many times. The J gene is TRBJ2-3, the V gene TRBV20-1; D ambiguous. The CDR3 spans 12 residues. V shed 0 bases and J shed 4 bases, with 5 bases lying between them. Germline V gene data show CDR1 as DFQATT and CDR2 as SNEGSKA (reference sequence). CDR3 amino acids: CSARDSPDTQYF. The CDR3 bases are TGCAGTGCTAGAGATAGCCCAGATACGCAGTATTTT.

In its sample, this clonotype was seen a few times. The chain combines TRBV6-1 with TRBJ1-4, with D unclear. With 1 base removed from V and 7 bases from J, the gap between germline ends came to 7 bases. CDR1 MNHNS and CDR2 SASEGT come from the germline V gene. This CDR3 comprises 13 residues. The CDR3 nucleotides are TGTGCCAGCAGTGAAGAGGACGGTGAAAAACTGTTTTTT. Amino acid sequence: CASSEEDGEKLFF.

The sample holds a few counts of this clonotype. The V gene is TRBV20-1, the J gene TRBJ2-1; unclear D gene. Trimming shortened V by 0 bases and J by 8 bases, and 11 bases separated the two germline ends. In germline, CDR1 is DFQATT, CDR2 SNEGSKA (reference sequence). CDR3 length: 13 amino acids. The CDR3, as DNA: TGCAGTGCTAGAGAGGGGAATATTGATGAGCAGTTCTTC. This sequence encodes CSAREGNIDEQFF.

The V call is TRBV12-3 or TRBV12-4, the J call TRBJ1-3; D gene uncertain. V lost 7 bases and J 3 bases, leaving 7 bases between the germline ends. The CDR3 length is 12 residues. This CDR3 reads CASTSDGNTIYF. In DNA, the CDR3 is TGTGCCAGCACCTCTGATGGAAACACCATATATTTT.

This clonotype was seen ten or more times. The rearrangement links TRBV12-3 or TRBV12-4 to TRBJ2-2, with D possibly being TRBD2 (6 bases). The V gene lost 5 bases and the J gene lost 0 bases, with 10 bases spanning the gap. The CDR3 totals 15 residues. The CDR3 DNA follows: TGTGCCAGCAGTATGACTAGTGCGAACACCGGGGAGCTGTTTTTT. It translates to CASSMTSANTGELFF.

The V and J genes are TRBV5-1 and TRBJ1-5; unclear D gene. The germline V gene has CDR1 SGHRS and CDR2 YFSETQ. Trimming shortened V by 0 bases and J by 4 bases, and 11 bases separated the two germline ends. This CDR3 spans 15 amino acids. DNA of the CDR3: TGCGCCAGCAGCTTGGGACCAGACGGGAATCAGCCCCAGCATTTT. It specifies CASSLGPDGNQPQHF. Using reference TRBV5-1 and TRBJ1-5 for the parts outside the CDR3, the full variable domain is KAGVTQTPRYLIKTRGQQVTLSCSPISGHRSVSWYQQTPGQGLQFLFEYFSETQRNKGNFPGRFSGRQFSNSRSEMNVSTLELGDSALYLCASSLGPDGNQPQHFGDGTRLSIL.

This clonotype was counted a few times. The rearrangement links TRBV3-1 to TRBJ1-5, with D tentatively TRBD1 (5 bases). The CDR3 sequence is 16 residues long. V dropped 3 bases and J dropped 1 base, with 13 bases sitting between them. Looked up from germline, CDR1 is LGHDT and CDR2 is YNNKEL (reference sequence). DNA for the CDR3: TGTGCCAGCAGCCAGATGGGGAGGGGCAGCAATCAGCCCCAGCATTTT. It translates to CASSQMGRGSNQPQHF. The variable domain in full, with the rest retrieved from reference TRBV3-1 and TRBJ1-5, is DTAVSQTPKYLVTQMGNDKSIKCEQNLGHDTMYWYKQDSKKFLKIMFSYNNKELIINETVPNRFSPKSPDKAHLNLHINSLELGDSAVYFCASSQMGRGSNQPQHFGDGTRLSIL.